The source of this TCR beta chain is a study of T-cell reconstitution after alpha-beta-depleted transplantation in children. General study findings and limits: When one year had passed after transplant, most T-cell counts and diversity came from newly produced T cells.

Unique molecular identifiers were incorporated during preparation of the TCRbeta library. TCRdb reprocessed the PCR reads via MiXCR and lists one record per CDR3 protein. The data hold about 78,000 distinct CDR3 sequences, with roughly 13% observed a single time. This clonotype was counted a few times. Its antigen is undetermined. This specimen was PBMCs, mostly from graft donor cells, taken 180 days after TCRalphabeta/CD19-depleted stem cell transplant. The TCR sequence derives from a male patient aged 2-15 years who had a stem cell transplant for acute lymphoblastic leukemia, so the T cells may come from the graft donor.

This chain's CDR3 is CASSHGLAGAYEQYF. The DNA of the CDR3 is TGTGCCAGCAGCCACGGACTAGCGGGGGCCTACGAGCAGTACTTC. The chain uses TRBV4-2 and TRBJ2-7, with 13 bases identical to TRBD2. Germline CDR1 and CDR2: LGHNA and YNFKEQ. The CDR3 spans 15 residues. V gave up 3 bases and J gave up 2 bases; unmatched junction bases: 1.